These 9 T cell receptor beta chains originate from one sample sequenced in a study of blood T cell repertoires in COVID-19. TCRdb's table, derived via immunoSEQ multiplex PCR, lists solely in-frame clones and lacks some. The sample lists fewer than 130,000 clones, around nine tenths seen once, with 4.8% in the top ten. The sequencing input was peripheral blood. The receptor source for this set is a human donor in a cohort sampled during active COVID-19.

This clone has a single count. This CDR3 is CAGMGLAERSEQFF. Here the CDR3 DNA reads TGTGCCGGGATGGGGCTAGCGGAGCGCAGTGAGCAGTTCTTC. The chain joins TRBV30 to TRBJ2-1; the match to TRBD2 covers 7 bases. Trimming at V came to 8 bases and at J to 9 bases, leaving 16 bases not matched to a gene. Germline V gene data show CDR1 as GTSNPN and CDR2 as SVGIG (reference sequence). CDR3 size: 14 residues. Full variable domain (outside the CDR3, taken from reference TRBV30 and TRBJ2-1): SQTIHQWPATLVQPVGSPLSLECTVEGTSNPNLYWYRQAAGRGLQLLFYSVGIGQISSEVPQNLSASRPQDRQFILSSKKLLLSDSGFYLCAGMGLAERSEQFFGPGTRLTVL.

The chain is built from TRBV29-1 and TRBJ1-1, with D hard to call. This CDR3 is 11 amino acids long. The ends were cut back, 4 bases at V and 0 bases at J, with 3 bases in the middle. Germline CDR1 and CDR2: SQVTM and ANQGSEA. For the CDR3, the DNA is TGCAGCGTTGTCATGAACACTGAAGCTTTCTTT. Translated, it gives CSVVMNTEAFF.

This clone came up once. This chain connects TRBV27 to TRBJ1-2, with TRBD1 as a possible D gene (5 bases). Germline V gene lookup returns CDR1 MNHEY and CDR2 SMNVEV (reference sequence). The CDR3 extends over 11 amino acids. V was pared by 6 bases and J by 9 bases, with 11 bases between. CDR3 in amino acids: CASSWEGRYTF. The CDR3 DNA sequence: TGTGCCAGCAGCTGGGAGGGGCGCTACACCTTC.

Here the CDR3 reads CASSFGGQGNQPQHF. The CDR3 DNA reads as TGTGCCAGCAGTTTCGGAGGACAGGGAAATCAGCCCCAGCATTTT. The rearrangement links TRBV28 to TRBJ1-5, with 8 positions matching TRBD1. In germline, CDR1 is MDHEN, CDR2 SYDVKM. CDR3 length: 15 residues. The ends lost 3 bases at V and 4 bases at J; junction bases unmatched: 5. Drawing the rest from reference TRBV28 and TRBJ1-5, the complete variable domain is DVKVTQSSRYLVKRTGEKVFLECVQDMDHENMFWYRQDPGLGLRLIYFSYDVKMKEKGDIPEGYSVSREKKERFSLILESASTNQTSMYLCASSFGGQGNQPQHFGDGTRLSIL.

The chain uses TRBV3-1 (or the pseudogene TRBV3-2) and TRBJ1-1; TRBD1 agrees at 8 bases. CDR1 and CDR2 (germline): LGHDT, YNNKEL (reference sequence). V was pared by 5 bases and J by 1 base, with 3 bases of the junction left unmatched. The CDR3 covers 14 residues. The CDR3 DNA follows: TGTGCCAGCAGCTATGGGACAGGGAACACTGAAGCTTTCTTT. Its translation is CASSYGTGNTEAFF.

CDR3 nucleotides: TGCGCCAGCAGCCAAGACTCGTCCAATGAGCAGTTCTTC. Its protein is CASSQDSSNEQFF. The chain uses TRBV4-3 and TRBJ2-1; no firm D call. Looked up from germline, CDR1 is LGHNA and CDR2 is YSLEER. The V end was cut by 0 bases, the J end by 6 bases, with 6 bases between. The CDR3 spans 13 residues.

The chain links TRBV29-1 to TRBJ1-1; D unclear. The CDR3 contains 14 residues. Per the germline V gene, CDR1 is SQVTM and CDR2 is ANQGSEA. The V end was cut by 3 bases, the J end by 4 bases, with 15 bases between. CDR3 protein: CSVDRSSGFTEAFF. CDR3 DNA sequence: TGCAGCGTTGATAGGTCGTCGGGATTCACTGAAGCTTTCTTT.

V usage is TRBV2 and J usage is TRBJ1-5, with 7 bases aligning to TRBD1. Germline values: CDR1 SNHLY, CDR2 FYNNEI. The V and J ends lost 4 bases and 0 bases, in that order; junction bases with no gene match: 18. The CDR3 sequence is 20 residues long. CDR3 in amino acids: CASSGRYLDRAAYSNQPQHF. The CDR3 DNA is TGTGCCAGCAGTGGCCGTTATTTAGACAGGGCAGCCTATAGCAATCAGCCCCAGCATTTT.

CDR3: CATSRGLGETQYF. CDR3 nucleotides: TGCGCCACCTCTCGAGGGCTCGGAGAGACCCAGTACTTC. The chain has TRBV10-1 and TRBJ2-5; TRBD2 is a possible D gene (5 bases). The germline V gene has CDR1 WNHNN and CDR2 SYGVQD (reference sequence). The ends were cut back, 10 bases at V and 4 bases at J, with 16 bases in the middle. CDR3 length equals 13 residues.